This TCR beta chain was retrieved from a study of OX40 agonist ivuxolimab in advanced cancers. Study outcomes and limitations: In the expanded peripheral T cells, antigen specificity was never determined. Among the lowest peripheral clonal expansion occurred in 0.1-3.0 mg/kg partial responders.

About this clone: Its antigen is currently unknown.

Method: immunoSEQ multiplex PCR; TCRdb's copy keeps in-frame clones and lacks some. The table lists about 53,000 clones, about 85% of them singletons. The sequencing used CD4+ or CD8+ T cells sorted from blood, collected in a trial of the OX40 agonist ivuxolimab. The source of this sequence is an adult with an advanced solid tumor such as melanoma, head and neck, liver or kidney cancer.

CDR3 bases: TGTGCCAGCAGTTTTCTTACAGGGATGATCGCAGATACGCAGTATTTT. Translation gives CASSFLTGMIADTQYF. This chain joins TRBV28 and TRBJ2-3, with TRBD1 as a possible D gene (6 bases). CDR3 length: 16 residues. Between the trimmed V and J ends, which lost 3 bases and 4 bases, there was a span of 17 bases. Germline CDR1 reads MDHEN; CDR2 reads SYDVKM.